The next 30 T cell receptor beta chains were all read from a single sample in a study of spatial heterogeneity in lung cancer. TCRdb ran MiXCR on the 5' RACE reads and lists one entry per CDR3 protein. Of about 10,000 distinct CDR3 sequences in the sample, 3.5% to 4% are singletons; the top ten hold roughly 18%. Documented time point: blood taken at disease recurrence. The input material, whole RNA from tumor, nontumor lung or frozen PBMC, was sequenced unsorted. Sequenced material: PBMCs, taken at recurrence. These receptors all come from a female donor with early-stage non-small cell lung cancer.

This clonotype is termed medium-sized. In a library made to pick up alpha chains, this beta chain is a stray read with a size that means little. The V and J genes are TRBV28 and TRBJ1-2; D gene uncertain. The V gene lost 5 bases and the J gene lost 6 bases, with 16 bases spanning the gap. This CDR3 contains 14 residues. CDR1 is MDHEN and CDR2 is SYDVKM in the germline V gene. The CDR3 protein is CASSPHQVPDGYTF. The CDR3 DNA follows: TGTGCCAGCAGTCCTCACCAGGTTCCCGATGGCTACACCTTC.

In its sample, this clonotype was seen a few times. Because this beta chain is a stray read in a library intended to capture alpha chains, its abundance should not be given much weight. The gene calls are TRBV11-2 and TRBJ2-3, with unresolved D. The V end lost 0 bases, the J end lost 5 bases, and 6 bases lay between the germline ends. The CDR3 is 13 residues long. Germline CDR1 SGHAT, CDR2 FQNNGV. In nucleotides, the CDR3 is TGTGCCAGCAGCTTAGATCTGGAAGATACGCAGTATTTT. Translated, it gives CASSLDLEDTQYF. Drawing the rest from reference TRBV11-2 and TRBJ2-3, the complete variable domain is EAGVAQSPRYKIIEKRQSVAFWCNPISGHATLYWYQQILGQGPKLLIQFQNNGVVDDSQLPKDRFSAERLKGVDSTLKIQPAKLEDSAVYLCASSLDLEDTQYFGPGTRLTVL.

This clonotype was counted many times. A library made for alpha chains picked up this beta chain off target, so its size means little. This chain joins TRBV27 and TRBJ1-5, with 8 bases lining up with TRBD1. The CDR3 has 15 residues. Trimming at V came to 4 bases and at J to 7 bases, leaving 9 bases not matched to a gene. Germline V gene data show CDR1 as MNHEY and CDR2 as SMNVEV (reference sequence). CDR3 DNA: TGTGCCAGCAGTTACCAGGGGGCTAGCGGCCAGCCCCAGCATTTT. Protein: CASSYQGASGQPQHF.

This clonotype is labeled as medium-sized. This beta chain slipped into a library made for alpha chains as a stray read, so its size is not meaningful. V is TRBV6-2 or TRBV6-3 and J is TRBJ2-2, with TRBD2 as a possible D gene (5 bases). The CDR3 consists of 15 residues. Germline V lookup: CDR1 MNHEY, CDR2 SVGEGT. With 6 bases removed from V and 2 bases from J, the gap between germline ends came to 13 bases. The CDR3 nucleotides read TGTGCCAGCAGCCGACAAGCGGTTAACACCGGGGAGCTGTTTTTT. Its translation: CASSRQAVNTGELFF.

This clonotype occurred many times. Being off target in a library aimed at alpha chains, this beta chain has a size of little meaning. The chain combines TRBV2 with TRBJ1-6, with unresolved D. CDR1 is SNHLY, CDR2 FYNNEI, per germline. The CDR3 consists of 14 residues. Deletions cut 4 bases from V and 17 bases from J, with 21 bases between. The chain's CDR3 is CASSVDNQRSFFHF. Written as DNA, the CDR3 is TGTGCCAGCAGTGTTGACAATCAGAGATCCTTCTTCCACTTT.

This clonotype was seen repeatedly, ten times or more. In a library made to pick up alpha chains, this beta chain is a stray read with a size that means little. V is TRBV18 and J is TRBJ2-2; no clear D. The V gene lost 2 bases and the J gene lost 4 bases, with 11 bases spanning the gap. Germline loops: CDR1 KGHSH, CDR2 LQKENI. The CDR3 is 15 residues long. The CDR3 spells CASSPGQPPTGELFF. The DNA for the CDR3 is TGTGCCAGCTCACCAGGGCAGCCACCCACCGGGGAGCTGTTTTTT.

This clonotype showed up many times. For a library built for alpha chains, this beta chain is a stray read; little rests on its size. This chain links TRBV6-1 with TRBJ2-7, with D possibly being TRBD1 (6 bases). CDR1 is MNHNS, CDR2 SASEGT, per germline. The CDR3 has 13 amino acids. Trimming shortened V by 4 bases and J by 4 bases, and 11 bases separated the two germline ends. The CDR3, as DNA: TGTGCCAGCAGTGGGGGACACAGATACGAGCAGTACTTC. Its protein product is CASSGGHRYEQYF.

This clonotype was recorded many times. For a library built for alpha chains, this beta chain is a stray read; little rests on its size. This rearrangement joins TRBV18 to TRBJ1-1, with a weak D call TRBD1 (6 bases). Trimming stripped 6 bases from V and 3 bases from J, with 14 bases between. The CDR3 loop spans 14 amino acids. The V gene's germline CDR1 is KGHSH and CDR2 LQKENI. CDR3: CASSVDRSDTEAFF. In DNA, the CDR3 is TGTGCCAGCTCCGTCGACAGGTCGGACACTGAAGCTTTCTTT.

This clonotype was found many times. This beta chain was picked up by a library intended for alpha chains and is off target, so its count carries little meaning. The CDR3 loop is CASSYSAGVYGYTF. Written as DNA, the CDR3 is TGTGCCAGCAGTTACAGCGCAGGGGTTTATGGCTACACCTTC. The rearrangement uses TRBV6-5 and TRBJ1-2; possibly TRBD1 for D (6 bases). Germline lookup yields CDR1 MNHEY and CDR2 SVGAGI. Trimming took off 2 bases at V and 5 bases at J, with 12 bases between the two ends. CDR3 length: 14 amino acids.

This clonotype was seen ten or more times. This beta chain is a stray read from a library made for alpha chains; its abundance is not meaningful. The V and J genes are TRBV3-1 and TRBJ2-5; 7 nucleotides match TRBD2. CDR3 length: 16 residues. Trimming cost V 0 bases and J 3 bases; bases outside gene matches: 7. CDR1 is LGHDT and CDR2 is YNNKEL in the germline V gene (reference sequence). CDR3 residues: CASSQDGASGEETQYF. CDR3 sequence (DNA): TGTGCCAGCAGCCAAGATGGCGCTAGCGGTGAAGAGACCCAGTACTTC.

This clonotype was recorded many times. Because the library targeted alpha chains, this beta chain is an off-target read whose size means little. The rearrangement uses TRBV5-4 and TRBJ1-5; D not resolved. Per the germline V gene, CDR1 is SGHNT and CDR2 is YYREEE (reference sequence). The CDR3 contains 13 residues. Between the trimmed V and J ends, which lost 0 bases and 2 bases, there was a span of 3 bases. CDR3 coding DNA: TGTGCCAGCAGCTTGGCCGGCAATCAGCCCCAGCATTTT. Protein sequence: CASSLAGNQPQHF. Variable domain in full (rest from reference TRBV5-4 and TRBJ1-5): ETGVTQSPTHLIKTRGQQVTLRCSSQSGHNTVSWYQQALGQGPQFIFQYYREEENGRGNFPPRFSGLQFPNYSSELNVNALELDDSALYLCASSLAGNQPQHFGDGTRLSIL.

This clonotype was recorded at least ten times. The library was designed around alpha chains, so this beta chain is a stray read whose abundance carries little weight. The V call is TRBV28, the J call TRBJ1-4; D gene ambiguous. V was pared by 4 bases and J by 6 bases, with 12 bases between. CDR1 is MDHEN and CDR2 is SYDVKM in the germline V gene. CDR3 length: 14 amino acids. CDR3 nucleotide sequence: TGTGCCAGCAGTTCGTCGGGGAGCGATGAAAAACTGTTTTTT. It encodes CASSSSGSDEKLFF.

This clonotype was picked up many times. With the library built for alpha chains, this beta chain is off target and its frequency is not meaningful. This chain connects TRBV25-1 to TRBJ2-1, with 7 bases that match TRBD2. In germline, CDR1 is MGHDK, CDR2 SYGVNS. V lost 4 bases, J lost 5 bases, and 5 bases stayed unmatched. This CDR3 is 14 amino acids long. CDR3 bases: TGTGCCAGCAGTGTGGCTAGCGGAAACAATGAGCAGTTCTTC. It is translated as CASSVASGNNEQFF.

This clonotype was seen many times. As an off-target read in a library built for alpha chains, this beta chain has a frequency of little significance. The chain uses TRBV7-9 and TRBJ2-7; TRBD1 might be the D (6 bases). The germline V gene encodes CDR1 SEHNR and CDR2 FQNEAQ (reference sequence). V lost 5 bases and J lost 3, with 11 bases in between. This CDR3 has 13 amino acids. In nucleotides, the CDR3 is TGTGCCAGCAGCCATAGACAGGACTACGAGCAGTACTTC. It is translated as CASSHRQDYEQYF.

The table lists this clonotype with many counts. The library was prepared for alpha chains; this beta chain is a stray read, so its frequency means little. CDR3 protein: CASSTRTGGLYEQYF. In nucleotides, the CDR3 is TGTGCCAGCAGCACCCGGACAGGGGGGCTCTACGAGCAGTACTTC. This chain connects TRBV13 to TRBJ2-7; 10 positions match TRBD1. With V trimmed by 5 bases and J by 3 bases, 7 bases remained unmatched. The CDR3 covers 15 residues. Germline values: CDR1 PRHDT, CDR2 FYEKMQ (reference sequence).

As concerns this clonotype: Since it is a stray read in a library aimed at alpha chains, this beta chain has a size that is not meaningful. The chain is built from TRBV5-1 and TRBJ1-1; 7 positions match TRBD1. The germline gives CDR1 SGHRS, CDR2 YFSETQ. The CDR3 has 16 amino acids. With V trimmed by 4 bases and J by 7 bases, 16 bases remained unmatched. CDR3 in DNA: TGCGCCAGCAGCCCCCGACAGGGTATAGTCGGTAATGAAGCTTTCTTT. Amino acid sequence: CASSPRQGIVGNEAFF.

This clonotype has ten or more counts. Because the library targeted alpha chains, this beta chain is an off-target read whose size means little. The genes are TRBV20-1 and TRBJ2-7, with 8 bases fitting TRBD1. The CDR3 is made up of 12 amino acids. Germline values: CDR1 DFQATT, CDR2 SNEGSKA (reference sequence). CDR3 protein: CKTGGSSYEQYF. In nucleotides, the CDR3 is TGCAAAACAGGGGGGAGCTCCTACGAGCAGTACTTC.

This clonotype occurred many times. This beta chain is a stray sequence in a library constructed for alpha chains; its clone size is not meaningful. This rearrangement joins TRBV12-3 or TRBV12-4 to TRBJ1-1; D uncertain. This CDR3 spans 16 amino acids. V was clipped by 4 bases and J by 3 bases, with 18 bases between them. CDR3 region: CASSSLPGLPDTEAFF. The CDR3, as DNA: TGTGCCAGCAGTTCCCTCCCCGGGCTTCCAGACACTGAAGCTTTCTTT.

With respect to this clonotype: This beta chain came through as a stray read in a library set up for alpha chains, and its size says little. The rearrangement links TRBV2 to TRBJ1-1, with D possibly being TRBD1 (5 bases). With 5 bases removed from V and 1 base from J, the gap between germline ends came to 8 bases. Germline V gene data show CDR1 as SNHLY and CDR2 as FYNNEI. There are 13 residues in the CDR3. CDR3 sequence: CASSTTENTEAFF. The CDR3 DNA follows: TGTGCCAGCAGTACGACAGAGAACACTGAAGCTTTCTTT.

Comment on this clonotype: This beta chain is off target for a library built for alpha chains, so its abundance means little. The rearrangement links TRBV6-2 or TRBV6-3 to TRBJ2-1, with D possibly TRBD1 on 7 matching bases. V was pared by 7 bases and J by 0 bases, with 19 bases between. The CDR3 consists of 17 residues. CDR1 MNHEY and CDR2 SVGEGT come from the germline V gene. The CDR3 DNA sequence: TGTGCCAGCACCCCCCCAGGGGGGTCGCCCTCCTACAATGAGCAGTTCTTC. It codes for CASTPPGGSPSYNEQFF.

In this sample, this clonotype turned up many times. Because this beta chain is a stray read in a library intended to capture alpha chains, its abundance should not be given much weight. The chain combines TRBV27 with TRBJ2-7, with D unresolved. This CDR3 has 14 residues. Germline CDR1 reads MNHEY; CDR2 reads SMNVEV (reference sequence). The V end lost 8 bases, the J end lost 3 bases, and 17 bases lay between the germline ends. CDR3 sequence: CASGSIGNHYEQYF. The CDR3 coding sequence is TGTGCCAGCGGCTCCATAGGGAACCACTACGAGCAGTACTTC.

This clonotype was recorded many times. Found in a library prepared for alpha chains, this beta chain is an off-target read, and its abundance has little meaning. V is TRBV5-6 and J is TRBJ2-3; D remains ambiguous. The CDR3 sequence is 13 residues long. Trimming stripped 4 bases from V and 6 bases from J, with 12 bases between. Germline-derived CDR1 and CDR2 are SGHDT and YYEEEE. The CDR3 here is CASSAVASDTQYF. The CDR3 coding sequence is TGTGCCAGCAGCGCCGTAGCATCGGATACGCAGTATTTT.

This clonotype was counted many times. This beta chain was picked up by a library intended for alpha chains and is off target, so its count carries little meaning. This chain links TRBV5-4 with TRBJ2-1; 8 bases are shared with TRBD2. From germline, CDR1 is SGHNT and CDR2 YYREEE (reference sequence). V gave up 1 base and J gave up 10 bases; unmatched junction bases: 7. The CDR3 spans 14 residues. CDR3 sequence reads: CASSLFGASGEQFF. The CDR3 DNA reads as TGTGCCAGCAGCTTGTTTGGGGCTAGCGGGGAGCAGTTCTTC.

This clonotype was counted at least ten times. This beta chain is off target for a library built for alpha chains, so its abundance means little. J is TRBJ2-5 and V is TRBV20-1; 9 bases map to TRBD2. CDR3 length: 14 amino acids. Germline V lookup: CDR1 DFQATT, CDR2 SNEGSKA (reference sequence). Trimming at V came to 1 base and at J to 4 bases, leaving 4 bases not matched to a gene. The CDR3 coding sequence is TGCAGTGCTAGAGTGGGTAGCGGGGGAGAGACCCAGTACTTC. This codes for CSARVGSGGETQYF.

A few counts support this clonotype. This beta chain came through as a stray read in a library set up for alpha chains, and its size says little. This rearrangement joins TRBV7-2 to TRBJ2-7; 10 nucleotides line up with TRBD1. The CDR3 runs 14 residues. The V segment lost 4 bases and the J segment 6 bases; nucleotides outside the gene matches: 6. The germline V gene has CDR1 SGHTA and CDR2 FQGNSA. The CDR3 DNA reads TGTGCCAGCAGCTACCGGGACAGGGGACGCGAGCAGTACTTC. Residues: CASSYRDRGREQYF.

The sample holds many counts of this clonotype. This beta chain represents an off-target read in a library built for alpha chains; its size is of limited meaning. The V call is TRBV29-1, the J call TRBJ1-2; TRBD1 agrees at 8 bases. Germline V CDR1 and CDR2: SQVTM, ANQGSEA. The CDR3 consists of 13 residues. CDR3 nucleotide sequence: TGCATGATCGGGGACAGGCTTGAGACTGGCTACACCTTC. Protein sequence: CMIGDRLETGYTF.

This clonotype was detected ten times or more. Since the library was made to target alpha chains, this beta chain is a stray read and its abundance is not meaningful. The chain has TRBV27 and TRBJ2-7; TRBD1 matches at 7 bases. Per the germline V gene, CDR1 is MNHEY and CDR2 is SMNVEV (reference sequence). V was clipped by 3 bases and J by 7 bases; unmatched bases: 12. The CDR3 is made up of 15 amino acids. The CDR3 DNA follows: TGTGCCAGCAGTTTTTCTCCAGTACCAGGGGGAGAGCAGTACTTC. This sequence encodes CASSFSPVPGGEQYF.

As to this clonotype: Being off target in a library aimed at alpha chains, this beta chain has a size of little meaning. This chain joins TRBV29-1 and TRBJ2-7; a weak D match, TRBD2 (7 bases). The CDR3 spans 15 residues. Between the trimmed V and J ends, which lost 2 bases and 3 bases, there was a span of 17 bases. Per the germline V gene, CDR1 is SQVTM and CDR2 is ANQGSEA. In DNA form, the CDR3 reads TGCAGCGTTGAAAATCCCAAGGGGGGGCACTACGAGCAGTACTTC. Protein: CSVENPKGGHYEQYF.

This clonotype occurred a few times. A read error may explain this, as a much larger clone is one base away. This beta chain appears as a stray read in a library generated for alpha chains; its size is not informative. The chain has TRBV27 and TRBJ2-1; possible D gene TRBD1, 5 bases. V shed 7 bases and J shed 1 base, with 20 bases lying between them. Germline V gene lookup returns CDR1 MNHEY and CDR2 SMNVEV (reference sequence). The CDR3 runs 17 residues. DNA of the CDR3: TGTGCCAGCACTCCCCGACAGTTAGGAAGTTCCTACAATGAGCAGTTCTTC. It encodes CASTPRQLGSSYNEQFF.

This clonotype was seen repeatedly, ten times or more. This beta chain is off target for a library built for alpha chains, so its abundance means little. The gene calls are TRBV12-3 or TRBV12-4 and TRBJ1-5, with a tentative D call TRBD1 (5 bases). This CDR3 has 17 amino acids. V dropped 5 bases and J dropped 3 bases, with 20 bases sitting between them. CDR3 DNA sequence: TGTGCCAGCAGTACCAGGGTTGGGCCGATACTCAATCAGCCCCAGCATTTT. It specifies CASSTRVGPILNQPQHF.